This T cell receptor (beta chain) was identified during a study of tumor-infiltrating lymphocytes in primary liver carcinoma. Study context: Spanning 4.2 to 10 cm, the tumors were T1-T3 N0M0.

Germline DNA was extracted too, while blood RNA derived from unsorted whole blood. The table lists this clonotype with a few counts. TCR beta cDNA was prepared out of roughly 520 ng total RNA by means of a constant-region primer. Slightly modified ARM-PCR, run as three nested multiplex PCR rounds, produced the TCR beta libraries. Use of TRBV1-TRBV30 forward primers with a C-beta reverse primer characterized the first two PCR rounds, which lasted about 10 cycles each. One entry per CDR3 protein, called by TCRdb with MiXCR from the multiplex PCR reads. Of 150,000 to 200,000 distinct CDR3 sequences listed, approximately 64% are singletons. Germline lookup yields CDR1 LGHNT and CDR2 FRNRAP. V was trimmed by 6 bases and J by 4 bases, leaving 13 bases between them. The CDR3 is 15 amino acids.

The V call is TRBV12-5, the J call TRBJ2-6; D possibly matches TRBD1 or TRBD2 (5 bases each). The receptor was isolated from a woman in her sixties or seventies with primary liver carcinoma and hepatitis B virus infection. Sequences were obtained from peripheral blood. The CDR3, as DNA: TGTGCTAGTGGATTCTCAGGGACCGGGGCCAACGTCCTGACTTTC. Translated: CASGFSGTGANVLTF.